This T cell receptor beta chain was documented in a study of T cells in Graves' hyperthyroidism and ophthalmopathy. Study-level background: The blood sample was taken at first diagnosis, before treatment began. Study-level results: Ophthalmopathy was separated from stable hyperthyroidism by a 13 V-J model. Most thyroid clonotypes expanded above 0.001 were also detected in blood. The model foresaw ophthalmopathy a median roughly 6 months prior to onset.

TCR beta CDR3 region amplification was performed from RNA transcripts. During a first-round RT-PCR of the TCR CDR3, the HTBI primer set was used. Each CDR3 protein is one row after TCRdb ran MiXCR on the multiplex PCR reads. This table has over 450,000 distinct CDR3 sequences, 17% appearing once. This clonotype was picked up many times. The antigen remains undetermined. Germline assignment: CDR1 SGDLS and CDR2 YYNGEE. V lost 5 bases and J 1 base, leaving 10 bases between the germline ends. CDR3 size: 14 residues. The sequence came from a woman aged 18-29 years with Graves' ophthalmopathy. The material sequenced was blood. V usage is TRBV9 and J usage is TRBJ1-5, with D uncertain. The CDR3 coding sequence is TGTGCCAGCAGTGCCAGTGGGAGCAATCAGCCCCAGCATTTT. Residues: CASSASGSNQPQHF. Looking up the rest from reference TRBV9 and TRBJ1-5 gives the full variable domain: DSGVTQTPKHLITATGQRVTLRCSPRSGDLSVYWYQQSLDQGLQFLIQYYNGEERAKGNILERFSAQQFPDLHSELNLSSLELGDSALYFCASSASGSNQPQHFGDGTRLSIL.